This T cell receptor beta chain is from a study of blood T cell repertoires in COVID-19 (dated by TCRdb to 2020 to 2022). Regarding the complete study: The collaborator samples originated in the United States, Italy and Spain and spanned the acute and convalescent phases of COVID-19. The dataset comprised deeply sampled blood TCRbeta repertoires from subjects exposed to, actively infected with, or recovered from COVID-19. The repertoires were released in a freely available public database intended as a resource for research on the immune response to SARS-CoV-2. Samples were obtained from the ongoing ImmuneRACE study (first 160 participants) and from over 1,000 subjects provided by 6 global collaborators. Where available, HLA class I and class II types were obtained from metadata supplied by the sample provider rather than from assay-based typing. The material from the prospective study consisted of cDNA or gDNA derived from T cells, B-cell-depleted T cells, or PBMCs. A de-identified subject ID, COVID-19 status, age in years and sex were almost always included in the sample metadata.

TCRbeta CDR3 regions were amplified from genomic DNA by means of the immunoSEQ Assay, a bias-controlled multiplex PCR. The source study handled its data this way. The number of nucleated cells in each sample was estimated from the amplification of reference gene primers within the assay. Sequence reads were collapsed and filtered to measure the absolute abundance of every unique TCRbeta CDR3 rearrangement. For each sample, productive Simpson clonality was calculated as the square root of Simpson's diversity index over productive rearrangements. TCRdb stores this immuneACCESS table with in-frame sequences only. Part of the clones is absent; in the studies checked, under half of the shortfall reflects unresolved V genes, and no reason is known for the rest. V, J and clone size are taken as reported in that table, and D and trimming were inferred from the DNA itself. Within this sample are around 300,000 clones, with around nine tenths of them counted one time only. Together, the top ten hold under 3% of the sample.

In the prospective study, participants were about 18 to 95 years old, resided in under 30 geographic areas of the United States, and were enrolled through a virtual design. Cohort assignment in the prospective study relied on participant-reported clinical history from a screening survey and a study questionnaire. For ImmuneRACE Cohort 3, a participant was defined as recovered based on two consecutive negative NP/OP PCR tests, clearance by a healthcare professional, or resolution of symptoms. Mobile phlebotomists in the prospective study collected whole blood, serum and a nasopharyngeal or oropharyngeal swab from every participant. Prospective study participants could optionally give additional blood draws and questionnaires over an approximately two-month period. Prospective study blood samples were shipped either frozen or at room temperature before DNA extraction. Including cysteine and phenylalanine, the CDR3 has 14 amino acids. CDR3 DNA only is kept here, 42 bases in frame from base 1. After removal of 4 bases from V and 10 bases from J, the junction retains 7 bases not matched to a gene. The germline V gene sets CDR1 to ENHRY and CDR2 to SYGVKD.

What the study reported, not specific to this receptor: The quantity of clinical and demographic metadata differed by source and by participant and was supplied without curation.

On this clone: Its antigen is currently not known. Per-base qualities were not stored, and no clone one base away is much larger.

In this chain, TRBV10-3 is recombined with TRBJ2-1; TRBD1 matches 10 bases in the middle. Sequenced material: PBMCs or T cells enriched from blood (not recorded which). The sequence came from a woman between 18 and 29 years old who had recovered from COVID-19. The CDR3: CAISARDRGSEQFF. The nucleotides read TGTGCCATCAGTGCGAGGGACAGGGGAAGCGAGCAGTTCTTC.